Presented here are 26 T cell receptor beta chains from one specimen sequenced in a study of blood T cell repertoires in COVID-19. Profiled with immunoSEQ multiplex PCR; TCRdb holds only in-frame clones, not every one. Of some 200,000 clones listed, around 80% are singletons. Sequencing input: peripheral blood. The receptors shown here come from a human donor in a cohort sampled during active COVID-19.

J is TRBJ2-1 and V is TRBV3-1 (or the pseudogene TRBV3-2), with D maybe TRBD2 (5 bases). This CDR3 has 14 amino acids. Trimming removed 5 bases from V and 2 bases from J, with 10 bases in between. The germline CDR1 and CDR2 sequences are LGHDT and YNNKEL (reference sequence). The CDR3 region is CASSFEGPYNEQFF. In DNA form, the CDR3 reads TGTGCCAGCAGCTTTGAGGGTCCCTACAATGAGCAGTTCTTC.

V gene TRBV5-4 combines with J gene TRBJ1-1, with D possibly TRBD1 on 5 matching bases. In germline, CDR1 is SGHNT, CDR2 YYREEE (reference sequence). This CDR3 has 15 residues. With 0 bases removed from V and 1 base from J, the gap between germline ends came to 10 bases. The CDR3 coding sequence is TGTGCCAGCAGCTTGGCCGGGGGGGGGAACACTGAAGCTTTCTTT. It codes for CASSLAGGGNTEAFF.

CDR3 residues: CASSIGPLGNEQFF. The CDR3 DNA is TGTGCCAGTAGTATTGGCCCACTCGGGAATGAGCAGTTCTTC. The chain joins TRBV19 to TRBJ2-1; D is unclear. The V end was cut by 3 bases, the J end by 7 bases, with 13 bases between. The CDR3 is made up of 14 amino acids. CDR1 is LNHDA, CDR2 SQIVND, per germline (reference sequence).

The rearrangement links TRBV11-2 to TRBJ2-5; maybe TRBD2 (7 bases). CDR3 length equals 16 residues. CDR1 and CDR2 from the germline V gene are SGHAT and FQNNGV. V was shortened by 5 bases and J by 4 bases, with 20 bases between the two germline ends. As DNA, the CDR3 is TGTGCCAGCAGCCCCTCCCGCGGGGGCCTGAGAGAGACCCAGTACTTC. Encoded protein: CASSPSRGGLRETQYF.

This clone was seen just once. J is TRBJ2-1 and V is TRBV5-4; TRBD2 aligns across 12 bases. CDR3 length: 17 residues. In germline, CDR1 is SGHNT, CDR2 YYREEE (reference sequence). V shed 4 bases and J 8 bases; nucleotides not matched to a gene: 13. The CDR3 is CASSRPGLAGNRHEQFF. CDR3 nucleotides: TGTGCCAGCAGCCGGCCGGGACTAGCGGGCAATCGCCATGAGCAGTTCTTC.

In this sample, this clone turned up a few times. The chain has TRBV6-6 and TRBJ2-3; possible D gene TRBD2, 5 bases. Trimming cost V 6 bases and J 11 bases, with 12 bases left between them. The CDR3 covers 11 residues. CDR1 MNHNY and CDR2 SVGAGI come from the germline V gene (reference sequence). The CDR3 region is CASSRTGLQYF. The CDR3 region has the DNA TGTGCCAGCAGCCGGACCGGACTGCAGTATTTT.

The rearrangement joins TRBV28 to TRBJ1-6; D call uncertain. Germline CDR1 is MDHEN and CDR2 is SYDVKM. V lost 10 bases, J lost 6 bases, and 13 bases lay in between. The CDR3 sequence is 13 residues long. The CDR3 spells CATRTAGNSPLHF. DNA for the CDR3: TGTGCCACCAGAACCGCCGGTAATTCACCCCTCCACTTT.

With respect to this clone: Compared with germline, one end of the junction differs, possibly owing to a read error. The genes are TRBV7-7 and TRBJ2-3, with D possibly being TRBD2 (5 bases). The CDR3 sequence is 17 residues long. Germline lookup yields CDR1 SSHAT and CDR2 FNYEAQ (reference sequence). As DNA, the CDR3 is TGTGCTAGCACCCTGGGCCCGGCGGGCTCTAGCACAGATACGCAGTATTTT. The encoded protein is CASTLGPAGSSTDTQYF.

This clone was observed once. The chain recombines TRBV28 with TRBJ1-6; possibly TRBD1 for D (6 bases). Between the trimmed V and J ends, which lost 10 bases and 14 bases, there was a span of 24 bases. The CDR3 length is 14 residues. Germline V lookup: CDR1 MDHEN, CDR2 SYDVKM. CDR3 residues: CATHGQHPPGALHF. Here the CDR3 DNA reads TGTGCCACTCATGGACAGCATCCCCCCGGGGCCCTCCACTTT.

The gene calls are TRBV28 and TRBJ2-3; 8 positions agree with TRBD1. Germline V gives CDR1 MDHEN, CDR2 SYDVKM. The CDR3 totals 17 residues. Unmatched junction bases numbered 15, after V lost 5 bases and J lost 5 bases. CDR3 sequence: CASSAAGSRQGLDTQYF. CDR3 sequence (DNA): TGTGCCAGCAGTGCCGCTGGGTCTCGACAGGGGCTAGATACGCAGTATTTT.

In DNA, the CDR3 is TGTGCCAGCAGCGTAGGTTCCGGGACAGGGGGGTATGGCTACACCTTC. It specifies CASSVGSGTGGYGYTF. The V and J genes are TRBV9 and TRBJ1-2; 11 bases align to TRBD1. Germline CDR1 reads SGDLS; CDR2 reads YYNGEE. This CDR3 has 16 residues. The J segment lost 5 bases and the V segment lost 0 bases, leaving 6 bases of the junction unmatched.

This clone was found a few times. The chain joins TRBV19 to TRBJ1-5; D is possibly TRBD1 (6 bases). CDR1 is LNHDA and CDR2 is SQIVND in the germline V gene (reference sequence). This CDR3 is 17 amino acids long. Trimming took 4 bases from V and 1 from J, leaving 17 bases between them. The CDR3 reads CASSNLAGVGSNQPQHF. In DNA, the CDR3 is TGTGCCAGTAGTAACCTTGCAGGGGTGGGAAGCAATCAGCCCCAGCATTTT.

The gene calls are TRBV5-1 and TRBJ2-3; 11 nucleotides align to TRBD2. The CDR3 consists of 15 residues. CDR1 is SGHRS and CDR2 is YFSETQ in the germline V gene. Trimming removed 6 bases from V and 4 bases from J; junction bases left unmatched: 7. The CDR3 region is CASNLAGGFADTQYF. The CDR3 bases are TGCGCCAGCAACTTAGCGGGAGGGTTCGCAGATACGCAGTATTTT.

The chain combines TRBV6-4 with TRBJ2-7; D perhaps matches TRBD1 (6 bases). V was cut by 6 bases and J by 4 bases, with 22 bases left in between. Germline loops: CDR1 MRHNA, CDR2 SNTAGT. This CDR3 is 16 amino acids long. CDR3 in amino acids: CASRAHCSQGRYEQYF. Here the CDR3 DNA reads TGTGCCAGCAGAGCCCATTGTTCGCAGGGGCGATACGAGCAGTACTTC.

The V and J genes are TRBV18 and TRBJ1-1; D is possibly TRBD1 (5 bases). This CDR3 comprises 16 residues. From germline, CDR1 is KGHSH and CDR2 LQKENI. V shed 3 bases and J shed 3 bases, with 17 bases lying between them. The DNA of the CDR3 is TGTGCCAGCTCACCTGCAGGCACCCGCAGGGACACTGAAGCTTTCTTT. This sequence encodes CASSPAGTRRDTEAFF.

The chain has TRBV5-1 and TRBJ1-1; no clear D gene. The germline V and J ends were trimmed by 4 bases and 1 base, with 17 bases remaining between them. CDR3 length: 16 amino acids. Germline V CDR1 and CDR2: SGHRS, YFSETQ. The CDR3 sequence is CASSRSPLGSNTEAFF. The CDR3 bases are TGCGCCAGCAGCCGATCCCCTCTAGGATCGAACACTGAAGCTTTCTTT.

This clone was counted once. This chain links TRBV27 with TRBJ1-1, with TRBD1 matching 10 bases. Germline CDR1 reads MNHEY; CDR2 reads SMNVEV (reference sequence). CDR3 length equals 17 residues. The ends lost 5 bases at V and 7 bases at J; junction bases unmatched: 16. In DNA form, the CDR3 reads TGTGCCAGCAGTGACACGACATGGACAGGGGGGACCTTTGAAGCTTTCTTT. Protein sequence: CASSDTTWTGGTFEAFF.

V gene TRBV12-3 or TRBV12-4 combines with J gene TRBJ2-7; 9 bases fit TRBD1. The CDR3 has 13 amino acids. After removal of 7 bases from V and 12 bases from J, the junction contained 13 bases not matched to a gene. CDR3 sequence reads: CASTAGQGSPTYF. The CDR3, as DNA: TGTGCCAGCACCGCGGGACAGGGTAGTCCGACGTACTTC.

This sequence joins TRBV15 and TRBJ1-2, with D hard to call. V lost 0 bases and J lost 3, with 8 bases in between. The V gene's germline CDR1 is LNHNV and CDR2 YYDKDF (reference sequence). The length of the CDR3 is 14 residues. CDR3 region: CATSRDRGDYGYTF. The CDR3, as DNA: TGTGCCACCAGCAGAGACCGGGGTGACTATGGCTACACCTTC.

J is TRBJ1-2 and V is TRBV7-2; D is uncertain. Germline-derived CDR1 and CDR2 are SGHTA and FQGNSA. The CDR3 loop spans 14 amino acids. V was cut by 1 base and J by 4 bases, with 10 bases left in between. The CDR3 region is CASSLDHGVYGYTF. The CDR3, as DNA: TGTGCCAGCAGCTTAGACCACGGGGTCTATGGCTACACCTTC.

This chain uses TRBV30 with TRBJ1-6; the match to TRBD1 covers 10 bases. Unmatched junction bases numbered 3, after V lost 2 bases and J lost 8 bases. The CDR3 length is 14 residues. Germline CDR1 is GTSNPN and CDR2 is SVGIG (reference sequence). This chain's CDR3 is CAWSLDRGYSPLHF. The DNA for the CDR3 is TGTGCCTGGAGTTTGGACAGGGGGTATTCACCCCTCCACTTT.

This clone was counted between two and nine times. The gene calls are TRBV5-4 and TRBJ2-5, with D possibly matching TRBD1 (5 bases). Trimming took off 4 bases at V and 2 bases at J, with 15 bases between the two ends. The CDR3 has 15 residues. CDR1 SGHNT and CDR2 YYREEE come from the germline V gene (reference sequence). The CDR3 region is CASSNAWTYQETQYF. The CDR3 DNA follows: TGTGCCAGCAGCAATGCATGGACATATCAAGAGACCCAGTACTTC.

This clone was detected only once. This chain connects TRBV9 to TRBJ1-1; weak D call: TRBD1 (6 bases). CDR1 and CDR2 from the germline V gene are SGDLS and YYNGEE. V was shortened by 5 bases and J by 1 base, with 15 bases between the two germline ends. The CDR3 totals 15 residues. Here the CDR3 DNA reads TGTGCCAGCAGTTCTGACCCGACAGGGAACACTGAAGCTTTCTTT. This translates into CASSSDPTGNTEAFF. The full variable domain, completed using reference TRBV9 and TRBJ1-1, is DSGVTQTPKHLITATGQRVTLRCSPRSGDLSVYWYQQSLDQGLQFLIQYYNGEERAKGNILERFSAQQFPDLHSELNLSSLELGDSALYFCASSSDPTGNTEAFFGQGTRLTVV.

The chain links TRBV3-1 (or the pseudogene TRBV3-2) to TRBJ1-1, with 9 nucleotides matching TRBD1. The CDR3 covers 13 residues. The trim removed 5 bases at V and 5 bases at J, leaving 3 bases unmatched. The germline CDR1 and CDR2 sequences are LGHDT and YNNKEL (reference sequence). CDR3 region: CASSLDRGTEAFF. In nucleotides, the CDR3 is TGTGCCAGCAGCTTGGACAGGGGTACTGAAGCTTTCTTT.

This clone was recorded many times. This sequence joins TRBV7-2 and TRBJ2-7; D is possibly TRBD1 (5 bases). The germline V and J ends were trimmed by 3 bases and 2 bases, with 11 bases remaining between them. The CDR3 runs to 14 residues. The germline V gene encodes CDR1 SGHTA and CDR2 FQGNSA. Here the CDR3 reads CASSFTTDTYEQYF. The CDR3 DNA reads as TGTGCCAGCAGCTTTACGACAGATACCTACGAGCAGTACTTC.

The CDR3 is CASSGAGGEQYF. The CDR3 DNA is TGTGCCAGCAGCGGAGCAGGGGGCGAGCAGTACTTC. This chain uses TRBV5-5 with TRBJ2-7; 7 bases are shared with TRBD1. CDR1 is SGHKS, CDR2 YYEKEE, per germline (reference sequence). The junction had 4 bases not matched to a gene; V was cut back by 4 bases and J by 6 bases. The CDR3 length is 12 residues.